This record covers a single T cell receptor beta chain. Its antigen specificity is not known. It has no much larger one-base neighbor in the sample; base qualities were not kept. What the time point label conveys for this sample: after neoadjuvant nivolumab, at surgical resection. None of the patients had received prior systemic or radiation treatment, and all were newly diagnosed with stage II-IVA oral cavity squamous cell carcinoma. The cohort was composed of patients with HPV-negative, locally advanced oral cavity squamous cell carcinoma. The samples were obtained from a longitudinal correlative study of a single-arm phase II trial testing neoadjuvant nivolumab in oral cavity squamous cell carcinoma. Genomic DNA-based TCRbeta sequencing was performed on subject-matched pre- and post-treatment PBMCs and tumors from three responders and three non-responders. Genomic DNA was isolated from tumor tissue using the Maxwell RSC DNA from Tissue kit.

Including the terminal cysteine and phenylalanine, the CDR3 comprises 15 residues. The CDR3 DNA has 45 bases and is translated from base 1. The germline V gene specifies SGHVS as CDR1 and FNYEAQ as CDR2. The V end loses 2 bases and the J end loses 2 bases, and a stretch of 9 bases separates them. This sample was included in a study of neoadjuvant anti-PD-1 for oral cavity cancer (dated by TCRdb to about 2021). For the wider study: Three to four biweekly doses of nivolumab at 3 mg/kg were mostly administered to patients before curative-intent surgical resection. For patients who did not progress, a fourth nivolumab dose was given around day 43, followed by definitive surgical resection on days 50-56. Under RECIST 1.1, patients with complete response, partial response or stable disease were classed as responders, and patients with progression were classed as non-responders. The parent correlative cohort had about 11 patients and a response rate of approximately 30%.

For survey sequencing, tumor libraries mostly used around 4.6 ug of input genomic DNA, with two replicates for each sample. Following the manufacturer's instructions, the team built TCRbeta libraries using the immunoSEQ hsTCRbeta kit. An Illumina NovaSeq 6000 S4 flow cell was used to sequence the final libraries, which had first been combined to 3 nM. The study's own analysis went as follows. The immunoSEQ Analyzer handled quality control and preprocessing of the raw data. The analysis was limited to productive rearrangements, and each clonotype was defined by a unique CDR3 amino acid sequence. Repertoire clonality was estimated as the Gini-Simpson index, which was computed with the R package tcR. Gini indices were compared with Student's t test, and associations with tumor size change were assessed by Pearson correlation. TCRdb took over this immuneACCESS table, retaining in-frame rearrangements with V and J assigned. Such tables are incomplete; in checked studies, under half of the missing clones stem from an unresolved V gene, and the remainder is unexplained. From that table come the V and J calls and clone size; the DNA was used to work out D and trimming. The table for this sample lists tens of thousands of clones; 25% to 35% of them were counted only once. About 16% of the sample is taken by the ten largest.

Broad study findings and their caveats: Greater tumor shrinkage was correlated with larger post-treatment sizes of preexisting intratumoral clones, suggesting that expansion of preexisting clones contributed to response. Higher pretreatment blood Treg/Th17 ratios correlated with higher pretreatment blood TCRbeta clonality and lower post-treatment tumor TCRbeta clonality. TCR analyses included only a few patients per response group, and the authors called for larger cohorts for validation.

The V and J genes are TRBV7-6 and TRBJ2-2; possibly the D gene is TRBD2, per 6 matching bases. Sequencing used tumor tissue, obtained after nivolumab (anti-PD-1) treatment. The source of this sequence is a person aged 35-79 years with oral cavity squamous cell carcinoma. The DNA is as follows: TGTGCCAGCAGCTTATTAGCGGTAAACACCGGGGAGCTGTTTTTT. Translation gives CASSLLAVNTGELFF.